Below are 14 T cell receptor beta chains sequenced from a single sample in a study of blood T cell repertoires in COVID-19. Assay used: immunoSEQ multiplex PCR; TCRdb lists only in-frame clones, some missing. Of about 230,000 clones listed, under 85% are singletons. The sample taken for sequencing was PBMCs or T cells enriched from blood (not recorded which). The receptors were sampled from a man between 60 and 75 years old who had recovered from COVID-19.

The chain is built from TRBV11-3 and TRBJ1-4; the D gene is possibly TRBD1 (5 bases). CDR3 length: 15 amino acids. V was clipped by 3 bases and J by 2 bases, with 10 bases between them. Germline V gene lookup returns CDR1 SGHNT and CDR2 YENEEA. The CDR3 is CASSFLGQTNEKLFF. The CDR3 nucleotides are TGTGCCAGCAGCTTCTTGGGGCAGACTAATGAAAAACTGTTTTTT.

The V call is TRBV27, the J call TRBJ1-1; 7 positions agree with TRBD1. The CDR3 has 14 residues. Germline V gene data show CDR1 as MNHEY and CDR2 as SMNVEV (reference sequence). J was trimmed by 1 base and V by 3 bases; bases with no gene match: 2. The CDR3 region is CASSFRQGNTEAFF. In nucleotides, the CDR3 is TGTGCCAGCAGTTTCCGACAGGGGAACACTGAAGCTTTCTTT.

The chain uses TRBV18 and TRBJ1-4; 8 bases agree with TRBD1. Trimming removed 4 bases from V and 6 bases from J; junction bases left unmatched: 4. This CDR3 is 14 amino acids long. The germline V gene has CDR1 KGHSH and CDR2 LQKENI. Here the CDR3 reads CASSRDRGDEKLFF. The CDR3 DNA is TGTGCCAGCTCACGAGACAGGGGTGATGAAAAACTGTTTTTT.

This chain uses TRBV12-3 or TRBV12-4 with TRBJ1-1; D not resolved. V was trimmed by 1 base and J by 10 bases, leaving 13 bases between them. The CDR3 runs 13 residues. The CDR3 loop is CASSLDRGLAAFF. The CDR3 region has the DNA TGTGCCAGCAGTTTAGATCGGGGTCTTGCAGCTTTCTTT.

This sequence joins TRBV5-1 and TRBJ2-7, with 8 bases lining up with TRBD1. With 0 bases clipped from V and 0 bases from J, the junction kept 5 bases outside the gene matches. This CDR3 has 16 amino acids. Germline V CDR1 and CDR2: SGHRS, YFSETQ. CDR3 sequence: CASSLAWTGHSYEQYF. The CDR3 coding sequence is TGCGCCAGCAGCTTGGCTTGGACAGGGCACTCCTACGAGCAGTACTTC.

The V and J genes are TRBV5-6 and TRBJ2-5, with D possibly matching TRBD2 (5 bases). With 4 bases removed from V and 1 base from J, the gap between germline ends came to 17 bases. The germline V gene has CDR1 SGHDT and CDR2 YYEEEE. This CDR3 is built from 16 residues. CDR3: CASSGISGRGQETQYF. The CDR3 region has the DNA TGTGCCAGCAGCGGGATTTCCGGACGGGGCCAAGAGACCCAGTACTTC.

The J gene is TRBJ2-7, the V gene TRBV4-2; 7 bases are shared with TRBD1. Germline V gene sequence: CDR1 LGHNA, CDR2 YNFKEQ. The CDR3 runs 14 residues. V trimming: 4 bases; J trimming: 2 bases; junction bases outside the gene matches: 5. Written as DNA, the CDR3 is TGTGCCAGCAGCCCACGGGACAGAACCTACGAGCAGTACTTC. Translating gives CASSPRDRTYEQYF.

This chain links TRBV25-1 with TRBJ1-1, with 7 bases fitting TRBD1. Germline CDR1 and CDR2: MGHDK and SYGVNS. V gave up 5 bases and J gave up 6 bases; unmatched junction bases: 9. The CDR3 runs to 14 residues. CDR3 DNA: TGTGCCAGCAGTACAACAGGGGTTGCGGCTGAAGCTTTCTTT. Translation gives CASSTTGVAAEAFF.

This chain links TRBV5-4 with TRBJ2-3, with 12 bases matching TRBD1. The germline V gene has CDR1 SGHNT and CDR2 YYREEE (reference sequence). With 4 bases clipped from V and 2 bases from J, the junction kept 5 bases outside the gene matches. The CDR3 loop spans 16 amino acids. Written as DNA, the CDR3 is TGTGCCAGCAGCCTCCGGGACAGGGGGCCCACAGATACGCAGTATTTT. It translates to CASSLRDRGPTDTQYF.

The chain couples TRBV21-1 to TRBJ1-1. TRBV21-1 is reported as a pseudogene. The CDR3 contains 14 residues. As DNA, the CDR3 is TGTGCCAGCAGCAAACGGGGGAGGGGCACTGAAGCTTTCTTT. It codes for CASSKRGRGTEAFF.

CDR3 in DNA: TGTGCCATCAAAAACAGCACAGGGTCCCTAACAGATACGCAGTATTTT. Protein: CAIKNSTGSLTDTQYF. V gene TRBV10-3 combines with J gene TRBJ2-3; a possible D gene is TRBD1 (6 bases). CDR1 ENHRY and CDR2 SYGVKD come from the germline V gene. The CDR3 is 16 residues long. Trimming took 7 bases from V and 3 from J, leaving 20 bases between them.

In this sample, this clone turned up a few times. The chain combines TRBV9 with TRBJ2-2; TRBD2 aligns across 10 bases. The trim removed 0 bases at V and 2 bases at J, leaving 4 bases unmatched. Looked up from germline, CDR1 is SGDLS and CDR2 is YYNGEE. The CDR3 is 17 amino acids. CDR3 residues: CASSVGERGGNTGELFF. The CDR3 DNA reads as TGTGCCAGCAGCGTAGGGGAGCGGGGGGGAAACACCGGGGAGCTGTTTTTT.

The J gene is TRBJ1-1, the V gene TRBV7-2, with TRBD1 as a possible D gene (6 bases). Germline CDR1 and CDR2: SGHTA and FQGNSA. The V end was cut by 1 base, the J end by 5 bases, with 11 bases between. This CDR3 comprises 14 residues. CDR3 in amino acids: CASSLVQGQTEAFF. Written as DNA, the CDR3 is TGTGCCAGCAGCTTAGTACAGGGTCAAACTGAAGCTTTCTTT. Variable domain in full (rest from reference TRBV7-2 and TRBJ1-1): GAGVSQSPSNKVTEKGKDVELRCDPISGHTALYWYRQSLGQGLEFLIYFQGNSAPDKSGLPSDRFSAERTGGSVSTLTIQRTQQEDSAVYLCASSLVQGQTEAFFGQGTRLTVV.

The J gene is TRBJ1-4, the V gene TRBV6-5; D is unresolved. The germline CDR1 and CDR2 sequences are MNHEY and SVGAGI. V lost 5 bases, J lost 0 bases, and 7 bases lay in between. The CDR3 loop spans 14 amino acids. The CDR3 loop reads CASSPGTTNEKLFF. The DNA for the CDR3 is TGTGCCAGCAGTCCGGGGACAACTAATGAAAAACTGTTTTTT.